One sample yielded the 17 T cell receptor beta chains listed below, sequenced in a study of CD8 T cells in Susac syndrome (dated by TCRdb to between 2019 and 2020). The library came from the immunoSEQ multiplex PCR assay. RNA was extracted using the RNeasy kit, and about 0.5 to 1 ug of the RNA was reverse transcribed with random hexamers. TCRdb ran its own pipeline on the public reads, namely fastp trimming at Q25 and MiXCR clone calling, and kept in-frame beta chains. One record per CDR3 amino acid sequence lists the most common genes and DNA. Present in this sample are 100,000 to 150,000 distinct CDR3 sequences, more than 90% of which were seen just once. Around 0.21% of the sample is in the top ten clones. The sequencing sample was made of CD8+ T cells from PBMCs. These receptors were taken from a human donor with Susac syndrome.

This chain uses TRBV6-4 with TRBJ2-3; 9 bases map to TRBD2. Looked up from germline, CDR1 is MRHNA and CDR2 is SNTAGT. J gave up 1 base and V 6 bases, and 5 bases lay outside the gene matches. CDR3 length: 15 amino acids. The CDR3 DNA is TGTGCCAGCAGCTTAGCGGGAGACGGCACAGATACGCAGTATTTT. Its translation: CASSLAGDGTDTQYF.

The chain uses TRBV20-1 and TRBJ2-7; 13 bases are shared with TRBD2. Germline V gene data show CDR1 as DFQATT and CDR2 as SNEGSKA (reference sequence). The CDR3 is 14 amino acids. The CDR3 spells CSAWTSGGRYEQYF. The CDR3 DNA follows: TGCAGCGCCTGGACTAGCGGGGGCAGGTACGAGCAGTACTTC.

The CDR3 DNA follows: TGTGCTAGTGACGACCGGCCGATATCCTACGAGCAGTACTTC. Its protein is CASDDRPISYEQYF. This chain links TRBV12-5 with TRBJ2-7; no reliable D call. Germline V gene data show CDR1 as LGHNT and CDR2 as FRNRAP. This CDR3 spans 14 amino acids. Trimming cost V 7 bases and J 1 base, with 14 bases left between them.

The rearrangement joins TRBV14 to TRBJ1-2; TRBD1 agrees at 12 bases. Unmatched junction bases numbered 12, after V lost 0 bases and J lost 7 bases. The CDR3 loop spans 18 amino acids. Germline values: CDR1 SGHDN, CDR2 FVKESK. CDR3 bases: TGTGCCAGCAGCCAAGATCGTCCGGGACAGGGGGCGTCTTGTGGCTACACCTTC. Its protein is CASSQDRPGQGASCGYTF.

This rearrangement joins TRBV6-4 to TRBJ2-2, with 7 bases aligning to TRBD2. Losses at the gene ends were 3 bases for V and 2 bases for J; bases not matched to a gene: 3. This CDR3 has 15 amino acids. Germline CDR1 is MRHNA and CDR2 is SNTAGT. The DNA for the CDR3 is TGTGCCAGCAGTGAGGGAGGGGACAACACCGGGGAGCTGTTTTTT. Protein: CASSEGGDNTGELFF.

This chain joins TRBV2 and TRBJ2-2; D might be TRBD2 (6 bases). The CDR3 runs 15 residues. V dropped 3 bases and J dropped 3 bases, with 11 bases sitting between them. The germline V gene has CDR1 SNHLY and CDR2 FYNNEI. Here the CDR3 reads CASSDSGEDTGELFF. The CDR3 region has the DNA TGTGCCAGCAGTGACTCCGGGGAGGACACCGGGGAGCTGTTTTTT. The complete variable domain, with remaining parts taken from reference TRBV2 and TRBJ2-2, reads EPEVTQTPSHQVTQMGQEVILRCVPISNHLYFYWYRQILGQKVEFLVSFYNNEISEKSEIFDDQFSVERPDGSNFTLKIRSTKLEDSAMYFCASSDSGEDTGELFFGEGSRLTVL.

The rearrangement joins TRBV29-1 to TRBJ2-7; perhaps TRBD2 as D (5 bases). The CDR3 is 14 amino acids. CDR1 and CDR2 from the germline V gene are SQVTM and ANQGSEA. With 7 bases removed from V and 0 bases from J, the gap between germline ends came to 16 bases. DNA of the CDR3: TGCAGCGCCGCGGGCAGGACCGACTCCTACGAGCAGTACTTC. This encodes CSAAGRTDSYEQYF.

The V call is TRBV4-1, the J call TRBJ2-7; D is possibly TRBD2 (5 bases). Per the germline V gene, CDR1 is MGHRA and CDR2 is YSYEKL. The CDR3 totals 17 residues. The germline V and J ends were trimmed by 0 bases and 2 bases, with 17 bases remaining between them. The CDR3 reads CASSQDQEALFTYEQYF. CDR3 nucleotide sequence: TGCGCCAGCAGCCAAGATCAGGAGGCCCTCTTCACCTACGAGCAGTACTTC.

The chain is built from TRBV7-9 and TRBJ1-2, with 7 bases matching TRBD1. The length of the CDR3 is 15 residues. CDR1 and CDR2 (germline): SEHNR, FQNEAQ (reference sequence). V dropped 3 bases and J dropped 4; count of bases not matched to a gene: 8. The CDR3 loop is CASSFREGAFYGYTF. CDR3 DNA sequence: TGTGCCAGCAGCTTTAGGGAGGGGGCCTTCTATGGCTACACCTTC.

The gene calls are TRBV12-3 or TRBV12-4 and TRBJ2-5; TRBD2 matches at 8 bases. The CDR3 is made up of 14 amino acids. Germline trimming cut 5 bases from V and 5 bases from J; bases unmatched to any gene: 7. The CDR3 region is CASSPGLAAETQYF. The CDR3, as DNA: TGTGCCAGCAGTCCCGGACTAGCCGCTGAGACCCAGTACTTC.

The chain employs TRBV5-6 and TRBJ2-1, with TRBD2 identical over 7 bases. V was clipped by 2 bases and J by 4 bases; unmatched bases: 6. Per the germline V gene, CDR1 is SGHDT and CDR2 is YYEEEE. The CDR3 spans 15 residues. CDR3 region: CASSFGPSGYNEQFF. The CDR3 nucleotides read TGTGCCAGCAGCTTTGGCCCTAGCGGTTACAATGAGCAGTTCTTC.

This rearrangement joins TRBV5-1 to TRBJ2-7; TRBD1 aligns across 9 bases. The CDR3 is made up of 15 amino acids. The V gene end was trimmed by 3 bases and the J gene end by 6 bases; junction bases not matched to a gene: 10. Germline CDR1 and CDR2: SGHRS and YFSETQ. The CDR3 nucleotides are TGCGCCAGCAGCTCCTCCGGGACAGGGTCCCTCGAGCAGTACTTC. Its protein is CASSSSGTGSLEQYF.

The gene calls are TRBV20-1 and TRBJ2-7; tentatively, D is TRBD1 (6 bases). Germline assignment: CDR1 DFQATT and CDR2 SNEGSKA (reference sequence). The germline V and J ends were trimmed by 6 bases and 0 bases, with 18 bases remaining between them. This CDR3 has 15 residues. CDR3 nucleotides: TGCAGTGCCAGTCTAACAACAGGGTTCTCCTACGAGCAGTACTTC. Translation gives CSASLTTGFSYEQYF.

The chain carries TRBV30 and TRBJ1-5; 8 nucleotides match TRBD1. From germline, CDR1 is GTSNPN and CDR2 SVGIG (reference sequence). V lost 5 bases to trimming and J lost 2 bases; unmatched junction nucleotides: 5. This CDR3 has 14 residues. The CDR3 region is CAWASGQGNQPQHF. The CDR3 DNA reads TGTGCCTGGGCCTCGGGACAGGGCAATCAGCCCCAGCATTTT.

This chain joins TRBV4-3 and TRBJ2-1; D possibly corresponds to TRBD2 (6 bases). This CDR3 is 17 amino acids long. V was clipped by 0 bases and J by 6 bases, with 18 bases between them. CDR1 and CDR2 (germline): LGHNA, YSLEER. Here the CDR3 reads CASSQDGTATSFNEQFF. CDR3 DNA: TGCGCCAGCAGCCAAGATGGTACTGCTACTAGCTTCAATGAGCAGTTCTTC.

This clonotype was recorded only once. The gene calls are TRBV20-1 and TRBJ2-3; D is ambiguous. Trimming stripped 0 bases from V and 4 bases from J, with 11 bases between. Germline V gene lookup returns CDR1 DFQATT and CDR2 SNEGSKA (reference sequence). The CDR3 is made up of 14 amino acids. The CDR3 sequence is CSARDPEMADTQYF. CDR3 nucleotide sequence: TGCAGTGCTAGAGACCCAGAGATGGCAGATACGCAGTATTTT.

This sequence joins TRBV3-1 and TRBJ1-1; D unresolved. This CDR3 is built from 11 residues. Germline loops: CDR1 LGHDT, CDR2 YNNKEL (reference sequence). V lost 1 base to trimming and J lost 10 bases, with 7 bases between them. CDR3 residues: CASSQGIRAFF. Here the CDR3 DNA reads TGTGCCAGCAGCCAAGGGATTCGAGCTTTCTTT. Full variable domain (rest looked up from reference TRBV3-1 and TRBJ1-1): DTAVSQTPKYLVTQMGNDKSIKCEQNLGHDTMYWYKQDSKKFLKIMFSYNNKELIINETVPNRFSPKSPDKAHLNLHINSLELGDSAVYFCASSQGIRAFFGQGTRLTVV.